This T cell receptor (beta chain) was sequenced during a study of blood T cells in healthy people across ages. Findings and limits, study-wide: Estimates of total diversity, which came from one million sequenced T cells, were considered to be underestimates.

V lost 4 bases and J lost 9, with 13 bases in between. The germline V gene encodes CDR1 SNHLY and CDR2 FYNNEI. CDR3 length: 14 amino acids. Russia was home to the donors, healthy Caucasian individuals aged roughly 6 to 90. This clonotype was recorded only once. The antigen is not known. A clone one base away is much larger, so this may be a read error. The missing conserved phenylalanine or tryptophan at the end of this CDR3 makes a read error likely. The use of a sample-barcoded 5' primer and a J-beta primer mix characterized a second PCR of about 6 to 12 cycles. Each cDNA molecule was tagged by a template-switch adaptor that had 12 random nucleotides. TCRdb re-called the 5' RACE reads through MiXCR, storing one row per CDR3 protein. The sample records fewer than 800,000 distinct CDR3 sequences, about 32% being singletons.

The chain joins TRBV2 to TRBJ1-6; no definite D call. The TCR comes from a woman older than 75 in good health. Sequenced material: blood. CDR3 DNA sequence: TGTGCCAGCAGTGTGAATAGCCTAAGTTCACCCCTCCACGTT. Residues: CASSVNSLSSPLHV.